This is a list of T cell receptor beta chains from one sample in a study of cytomegalovirus exposure and HLA in healthy donors. Sequenced by immunoSEQ multiplex PCR; TCRdb stores in-frame clones only, minus some. Of around 150,000 clones listed, around 81% were seen once; the top ten hold nearly 7%. Sequencing was done on a sample of PBMCs. These receptors originate from a man aged 35 to 55 in good health and CMV-seropositive. Both conserved end residues are part of each CDR3. A D gene is named only where the DNA matches it firmly. Only some rows state a clone size, as once, few, many or a class for expanded clones.

j_gene,v_gene,d_gene,abundance,CDR3aa,CDR3nt
TRBJ1-2,TRBV9,TRBD1,-,CASSSRQGANYGYTF,TGTGCCAGCAGCTCCCGACAGGGAGCTAACTATGGCTACACCTTC
TRBJ1-5,TRBV13,TRBD1,-,CASSLGDRDNQPQHF,TGTGCCAGCAGCTTAGGAGACAGGGACAATCAGCCCCAGCATTTT
TRBJ2-2,TRBV19,TRBD1,-,CATLDRETGELFF,TGTGCCACCCTGGACAGGGAGACCGGGGAGCTGTTTTTT
TRBJ2-2,TRBV10-3,TRBD1,-,CAISPGQGYTGELFF,TGTGCCATCAGCCCGGGACAGGGGTACACCGGGGAGCTGTTTTTT
TRBJ2-7,TRBV7-6,TRBD1,-,CASSYGQDSSYEQYF,TGTGCCAGCAGCTACGGACAGGATAGCTCCTACGAGCAGTACTTC
TRBJ2-3,TRBV4-3,TRBD1,-,CASSQGQGTTDTQYF,TGCGCCAGCAGCCAAGGACAGGGTACCACAGATACGCAGTATTTT
TRBJ1-5,TRBV10-1,-,-,CASSETSRDKPHQPQHF,TGCGCCAGCAGTGAGACGAGCCGGGACAAGCCCCATCAGCCCCAGCATTTT
TRBJ1-1,TRBV19,-,-,CASSIWGLDTEAFF,TGTGCCAGTAGTATTTGGGGGCTGGACACTGAAGCTTTCTTT
TRBJ2-1,TRBV6-6,TRBD2,once,CASSYPSGGANNEQFF,TGTGCCAGCAGTTATCCTAGCGGGGGGGCCAACAATGAGCAGTTCTTC
TRBJ2-1,TRBV6-1,-,-,CAHREARNNEQFF,TGTGCTCACCGAGAGGCCCGAAACAATGAGCAGTTCTTC
TRBJ2-3,TRBV6-5,-,-,CASSSQGISTDTQYF,TGTGCCAGCAGCAGTCAGGGAATTAGCACAGATACGCAGTATTTT
TRBJ1-5,TRBV2,TRBD1,-,CASSRQGAISHSNQPQHF,TGTGCCAGCAGTCGACAGGGGGCCATCTCCCATAGCAATCAGCCCCAGCATTTT
TRBJ2-1,TRBV9,TRBD2,-,CASSPREKSYNEQFF,TGTGCCAGCAGCCCGCGGGAGAAGTCCTACAATGAGCAGTTCTTC
TRBJ2-7,TRBV16,-,-,CASSQSGAHEQYF,TGTGCCAGCAGCCAATCAGGGGCCCACGAGCAGTACTTC
TRBJ1-5,TRBV6-1,-,-,CASSEDSGNIEPQHF,TGTGCCAGCAGTGAAGATTCCGGGAATATAGAGCCCCAGCATTTT
TRBJ1-5,TRBV9,TRBD1,-,CASSVEAGGMGYSNQPQHF,TGTGCCAGCAGCGTAGAAGCAGGGGGGATGGGGTATAGCAATCAGCCCCAGCATTTT
TRBJ2-7,TRBV5-1,TRBD1,-,CASSLAGTGFNEQYF,TGCGCCAGCAGCTTGGCTGGGACAGGGTTCAACGAGCAGTACTTC
TRBJ2-1,TRBV29-1,TRBD2,-,CSVVGAGENYYNEQFF,TGCAGCGTTGTTGGTGCGGGGGAAAACTACTACAATGAGCAGTTCTTC
TRBJ1-2,TRBV6-6,-,-,CASIPDTLYGYTF,TGTGCCAGCATTCCGGACACTTTATATGGCTACACCTTC
TRBJ1-5,TRBV19,TRBD1,-,CASSSRDRGLSNQPQHF,TGTGCCAGTAGTAGCCGGGACAGGGGGCTAAGCAATCAGCCCCAGCATTTT
TRBJ2-7,TRBV5-1,TRBD2,-,CASSLLASSYEQYF,TGCGCCAGCAGCTTACTAGCGAGTTCCTACGAGCAGTACTTC
TRBJ2-1,TRBV4-2,TRBD1,-,CASSQELVGTAMTNEQFF,TGTGCCAGCAGCCAAGAATTGGTCGGGACAGCAATGACGAATGAGCAGTTCTTC
TRBJ2-2,TRBV7-9,-,few,CASIPPETGELFF,TGTGCCAGCATCCCCCCCGAGACCGGGGAGCTGTTTTTT
TRBJ2-7,TRBV29-1,TRBD1,-,CSAGGTGAYEQYF,TGCAGCGCAGGAGGGACAGGAGCCTACGAGCAGTACTTC
TRBJ1-1,TRBV7-2,TRBD1,-,CASSRTGVAEAFF,TGTGCCAGCAGCCGGACAGGGGTGGCTGAAGCTTTCTTT
TRBJ2-3,TRBV28,-,-,CASILRAGLNTDTQYF,TGTGCCAGCATCCTAAGGGCAGGGCTTAACACAGATACGCAGTATTTT
TRBJ1-4,TRBV18,-,-,CASSPQYRDNEKLFF,TGTGCCAGCTCACCACAGTATAGAGATAATGAAAAACTGTTTTTT
TRBJ2-3,TRBV28,-,few,CASSFVAGTDTQYF,TGTGCCAGCAGTTTCGTTGCAGGAACAGATACGCAGTATTTT
TRBJ1-3,TRBV10-3,-,-,CAILKKPRGRFGNTIYF,TGTGCCATCCTAAAGAAGCCAAGGGGCCGCTTTGGAAACACCATATATTTT
TRBJ1-1,TRBV10-3,TRBD1,few,CAIRDRANTEAFF,TGTGCCATCAGAGACAGGGCGAACACTGAAGCTTTCTTT
TRBJ2-3,TRBV7-8,-,-,CASSFRELKTDTQYF,TGTGCCAGCAGCTTTAGAGAGCTAAAGACAGATACGCAGTATTTT
TRBJ2-5,TRBV4-3,TRBD2,-,CASSQDLTGLAGGEQYF,TGCGCCAGCAGCCAAGATCTTACGGGACTAGCGGGGGGTGAGCAGTACTTC
TRBJ2-1,TRBV5-1,TRBD2,once,CASSPAAGARGDEQFF,TGCGCCAGCAGCCCCGCAGCGGGGGCGCGGGGGGATGAGCAGTTCTTC
TRBJ2-5,TRBV6-5,-,-,CASSRLGQETQYF,TGTGCCAGCAGTAGACTAGGCCAAGAGACCCAGTACTTC
TRBJ2-3,TRBV30,TRBD2,-,CAWSPASGRSDTQYF,TGTGCCTGGAGTCCCGCTAGCGGGAGGTCAGATACGCAGTATTTT
TRBJ1-3,TRBV7-8,-,-,CASSPRTVSGNTIYF,TGTGCCAGCAGCCCAAGGACAGTCTCCGGAAACACCATATATTTT
TRBJ2-3,TRBV11-2,TRBD2,-,CASSPLRGLPTDTQYF,TGTGCCAGCAGTCCACTCCGGGGACTACCCACAGATACGCAGTATTTT
TRBJ2-1,TRBV5-1,TRBD2,-,CASSLRPSGGVYNEQFF,TGCGCCAGCAGCTTGAGGCCTAGCGGGGGGGTTTACAATGAGCAGTTCTTC
TRBJ2-1,TRBV5-4,TRBD2,-,CASRERETYNEQFF,TGTGCCAGCAGAGAGCGGGAGACGTACAATGAGCAGTTCTTC
TRBJ1-4,TRBV6-5,TRBD1,-,CASSDDRVNEKLFF,TGTGCCAGCAGTGATGACAGGGTTAATGAAAAACTGTTTTTT
TRBJ2-7,TRBV7-2,TRBD2,-,CASSVTSGNPYEQYF,TGTGCCAGCAGCGTGACTAGCGGGAACCCCTACGAGCAGTACTTC
TRBJ2-7,TRBV2,TRBD1,-,CASQGQNLYEQYF,TGTGCCAGCCAGGGACAGAACCTCTACGAGCAGTACTTC
TRBJ2-3,TRBV11-1,TRBD2,-,CASSSGTSGGTDTQYF,TGTGCCAGCAGCTCCGGGACTAGCGGAGGCACAGATACGCAGTATTTT
TRBJ1-5,TRBV28,-,once,CASSLSSREGDQPQHF,TGTGCCAGCAGTTTATCATCCAGGGAAGGCGATCAGCCCCAGCATTTT
TRBJ2-2,TRBV27,TRBD2,-,CASSLTSGRNTGELFF,TGTGCCAGCAGCCTAACTAGCGGGAGGAACACCGGGGAGCTGTTTTTT